This passage covers 15 T cell receptor beta chains from one sample sequenced in a study of blood T cells in healthy people across ages. Primers used in a second PCR of roughly 6 to 12 cycles were a sample-barcoded 5' primer and a J-beta primer mix. TCRdb redid the calling of the 5' RACE reads with MiXCR, one entry per CDR3 protein. Of some 670,000 distinct CDR3 sequences in the sample, around 50% were seen once. The sequenced sample was blood. These receptors were obtained from an elderly woman in good health.

The rearrangement links TRBV29-1 to TRBJ2-6; D remains ambiguous. The CDR3 totals 14 residues. V was shortened by 8 bases and J by 2 bases, with 13 bases between the two germline ends. Germline CDR1 reads SQVTM; CDR2 reads ANQGSEA. The CDR3 protein is CSFPARPGANVLTF. The CDR3 nucleotides are TGCAGCTTTCCCGCCCGCCCTGGGGCCAACGTCCTGACTTTC.

This clonotype showed up many times. The J gene is TRBJ1-2, the V gene TRBV12-3 or TRBV12-4; 12 bases are a match to TRBD1. CDR3 length equals 13 residues. V was clipped by 6 bases and J by 7 bases; unmatched bases: 3. The CDR3 reads CASRAGQGAGYTF. The DNA of the CDR3 is TGTGCCAGCAGGGCGGGACAGGGGGCTGGCTACACCTTC.

This clonotype turned up a few times. The genes are TRBV21-1 and TRBJ2-7; no check of the table's D call, TRBD2, against the DNA was made. TRBV21-1 is deemed a pseudogene. CDR3 length: 21 amino acids. This CDR3 is CASSKGGDSRTSGAFDNEQYF. The CDR3 DNA reads as TGTGCCAGCAGCAAAGGTGGGGATTCCCGGACTAGCGGGGCCTTTGACAATGAGCAGTACTTC.

Comment on this clonotype: A single base separates this from a much larger clone, so it may be a read error. Because the CDR3's place on the DNA is in doubt, the DNA is left out and the CDR3 is given as listed by TCRdb. The chain has TRBV28 and TRBJ2-1; TRBD1 is taken as the D call from the table, unchecked against the DNA. CDR1 MDHEN and CDR2 SYDVKM come from the germline V gene. The length of the CDR3 is 15 amino acids, counting both ends. CDR3 residues: CASSSSRRDRGEQFF.

This chain links TRBV28 with TRBJ2-7; TRBD1 aligns across 9 bases. Unmatched junction bases numbered 2, after V lost 1 base and J lost 1 base. CDR1 is MDHEN, CDR2 SYDVKM, per germline. The CDR3 runs 15 residues. This CDR3 is CASSLLGTGSYEQYF. The DNA for the CDR3 is TGTGCCAGCAGTTTATTAGGGACAGGGTCCTACGAGCAGTACTTC.

This clonotype has more than one count but fewer than ten. This sequence joins TRBV7-2 and TRBJ2-2; 8 positions match TRBD1. This CDR3 has 15 amino acids. Germline CDR1 reads SGHTA; CDR2 reads FQGNSA. Trimming removed 5 bases from V and 7 bases from J; junction bases left unmatched: 9. The CDR3 nucleotides are TGTGCCAGCAGCCTCCGACAGGGGCGGAGCGGGGAGCTGTTTTTT. Amino acid sequence: CASSLRQGRSGELFF.

This clonotype was found many times. The chain employs TRBV6-6 and TRBJ1-4; 9 nucleotides align to TRBD1. CDR3 size: 16 residues. Germline V CDR1 and CDR2: MNHNY, SVGAGI (reference sequence). The junction had 8 bases not matched to a gene; V was cut back by 2 bases and J by 7 bases. The CDR3 region is CASSYTTGGAREKLFF. The CDR3, as DNA: TGTGCCAGCAGTTACACAACAGGGGGCGCGCGTGAAAAACTGTTTTTT.

This clonotype was detected many times. The chain couples TRBV20-1 to TRBJ2-1, with 8 bases identical to TRBD2. J gave up 2 bases and V 3 bases, and 6 bases lay outside the gene matches. This CDR3 region has 15 residues. The germline V gene has CDR1 DFQATT and CDR2 SNEGSKA (reference sequence). The CDR3 is CSARDGGRPYNEQFF. Written as DNA, the CDR3 is TGCAGTGCTAGGGATGGCGGGAGGCCCTACAATGAGCAGTTCTTC.

The sample holds a few counts of this clonotype. The genes are TRBV10-3 and TRBJ1-2; D is perhaps TRBD1 (6 bases). Looked up from germline, CDR1 is ENHRY and CDR2 is SYGVKD. The CDR3 totals 15 residues. The ends were cut back, 6 bases at V and 4 bases at J, with 18 bases in the middle. The CDR3, as DNA: TGTGCCATCAGAAGTGGGGACAAAGGTCCCTATGGCTACACCTTC. This codes for CAIRSGDKGPYGYTF.

V and J are TRBV5-5 and TRBJ2-7; 8 nucleotides match TRBD1. The germline V gene has CDR1 SGHKS and CDR2 YYEKEE (reference sequence). The CDR3 totals 17 residues. V trimming: 4 bases; J trimming: 2 bases; junction bases outside the gene matches: 14. CDR3: CASSPYEGQGLAYEQYF. In DNA, the CDR3 is TGTGCCAGCAGCCCCTACGAAGGACAGGGCTTGGCCTACGAGCAGTACTTC.

The rearrangement uses TRBV20-1 and TRBJ2-2, with TRBD2 matching over 11 bases. The CDR3 runs 15 residues. Germline CDR1 is DFQATT and CDR2 is SNEGSKA (reference sequence). V shed 6 bases, J shed 4 bases, and the junction held 7 bases outside the gene matches. In DNA, the CDR3 is TGCAGTGCCATACTAGCGGGAGTGGGCACCGGGGAGCTGTTTTTT. The encoded protein is CSAILAGVGTGELFF.

This clonotype was counted a few times. The DNA of the CDR3 is TGTGCCAGCAGCTTATACCGTCCAGGGGGCAACACTGAAGCTTTCTTT. This encodes CASSLYRPGGNTEAFF. The chain is built from TRBV7-2 and TRBJ1-1; 8 bases are a match to TRBD1. The CDR3 has 16 amino acids. Trimming removed 2 bases from V and 2 bases from J; junction bases left unmatched: 7. Germline CDR1 is SGHTA and CDR2 is FQGNSA.

This clonotype has only one observation. The J gene is TRBJ2-5, the V gene TRBV29-1; TRBD2 might be the D (5 bases). CDR3 length: 14 residues. Germline V CDR1 and CDR2: SQVTM, ANQGSEA. The ends were cut back, 0 bases at V and 2 bases at J, with 10 bases in the middle. CDR3 DNA: TGCAGCGTTGAAGATAAAAGGGAGCAAGAGACCCAGTACTTC. Translated, it gives CSVEDKREQETQYF.

This clonotype was detected a few times. The chain recombines TRBV20-1 with TRBJ2-2; D is perhaps TRBD1 (6 bases). The germline V and J ends were trimmed by 2 bases and 2 bases, with 12 bases remaining between them. The germline V gene encodes CDR1 DFQATT and CDR2 SNEGSKA (reference sequence). CDR3 size: 15 residues. CDR3 DNA sequence: TGCAGTGCTAGATCAGTGGACAGTAACACCGGGGAGCTGTTTTTT. Its protein is CSARSVDSNTGELFF.

This clonotype was detected only a few times. V usage is TRBV20-1 and J usage is TRBJ2-2; D remains ambiguous. The CDR3 spans 14 residues. V was pared by 3 bases and J by 4 bases, with 12 bases between. CDR1 is DFQATT, CDR2 SNEGSKA, per germline (reference sequence). CDR3 sequence: CSASRMAITGELFF. CDR3 nucleotides: TGCAGTGCTAGTAGAATGGCGATCACCGGGGAGCTGTTTTTT.